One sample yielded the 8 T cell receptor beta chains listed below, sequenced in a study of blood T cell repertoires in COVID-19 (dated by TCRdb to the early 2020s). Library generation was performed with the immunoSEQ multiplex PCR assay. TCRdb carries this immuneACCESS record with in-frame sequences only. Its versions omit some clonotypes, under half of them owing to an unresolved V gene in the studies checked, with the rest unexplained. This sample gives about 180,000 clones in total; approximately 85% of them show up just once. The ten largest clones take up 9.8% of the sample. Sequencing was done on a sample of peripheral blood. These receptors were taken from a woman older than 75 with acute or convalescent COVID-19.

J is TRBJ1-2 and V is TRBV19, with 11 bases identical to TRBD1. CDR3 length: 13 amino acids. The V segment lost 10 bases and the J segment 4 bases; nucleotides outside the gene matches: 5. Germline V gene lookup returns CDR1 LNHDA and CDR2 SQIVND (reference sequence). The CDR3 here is CATRTGGIYGYTF. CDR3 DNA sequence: TGTGCCACACGGACAGGGGGCATCTATGGCTACACCTTC. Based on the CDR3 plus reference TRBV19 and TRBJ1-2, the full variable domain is DGGITQSPKYLFRKEGQNVTLSCEQNLNHDAMYWYRQDPGQGLRLIYYSQIVNDFQKGDIAEGYSVSREKKESFPLTVTSAQKNPTAFYLCATRTGGIYGYTFGSGTRLTVV.

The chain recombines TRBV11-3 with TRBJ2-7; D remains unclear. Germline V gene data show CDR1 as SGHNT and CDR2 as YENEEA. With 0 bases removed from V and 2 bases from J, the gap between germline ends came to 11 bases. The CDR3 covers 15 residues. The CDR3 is CASSLEARLTYEQYF. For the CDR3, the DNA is TGTGCCAGCAGCTTAGAAGCTAGACTTACCTACGAGCAGTACTTC.

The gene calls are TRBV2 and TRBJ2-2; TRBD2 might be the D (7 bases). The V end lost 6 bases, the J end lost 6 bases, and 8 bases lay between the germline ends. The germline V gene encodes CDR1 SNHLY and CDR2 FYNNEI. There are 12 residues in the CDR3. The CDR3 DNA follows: TGTGCCAGCAGGGGGGGGCCCGGGGAGCTGTTTTTT. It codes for CASRGGPGELFF.

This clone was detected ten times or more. Here the CDR3 DNA reads TGTGCCAGCAGCTACGAGACAGCTGCCTACGAGCAGTACTTC. Amino acids: CASSYETAAYEQYF. The V gene is TRBV5-4, the J gene TRBJ2-7; D may be TRBD1 (5 bases). The CDR3 length is 14 residues. Germline CDR1 is SGHNT and CDR2 is YYREEE (reference sequence). Trimming took off 3 bases at V and 2 bases at J, with 12 bases between the two ends.

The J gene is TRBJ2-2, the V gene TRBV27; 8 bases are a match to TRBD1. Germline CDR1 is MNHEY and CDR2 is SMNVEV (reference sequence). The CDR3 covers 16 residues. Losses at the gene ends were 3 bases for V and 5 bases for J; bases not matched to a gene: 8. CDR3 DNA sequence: TGTGCCAGCAGTTTCGACAGGGGCGGAGAAACCGGGGAGCTGTTTTTT. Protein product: CASSFDRGGETGELFF.

CDR3 sequence (DNA): TGTGTCAGAAGCTTAGGGGGACAGGGTCATAATAATCAGCCCCAGCATTTT. Amino acids: CVRSLGGQGHNNQPQHF. The chain employs TRBV7-5 and TRBJ1-5; the table's D call, TRBD1, was not checked against the DNA. TRBV7-5 is reported as a pseudogene. The CDR3 runs 17 residues.

The DNA for the CDR3 is TGTGCCAGCAGCTTAAGGCTAGCGGGAGGGGAGACCCAGTACTTC. It translates to CASSLRLAGGETQYF. This chain connects TRBV7-8 to TRBJ2-5; 12 nucleotides agree with TRBD2. V trimming: 2 bases; J trimming: 5 bases; junction bases outside the gene matches: 3. CDR3 length: 15 residues. CDR1 and CDR2 (germline): SGHVS, FQNEAQ.

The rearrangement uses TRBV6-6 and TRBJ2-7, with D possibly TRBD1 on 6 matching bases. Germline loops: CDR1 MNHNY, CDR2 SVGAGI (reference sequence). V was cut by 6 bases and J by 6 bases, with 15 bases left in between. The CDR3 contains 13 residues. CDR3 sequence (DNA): TGTGCCAGCAGAGGACAGTCAACTACCGAGCAGTACTTC. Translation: CASRGQSTTEQYF.